Sequencing of this T cell receptor (beta chain) was carried out in a study of blood T cell repertoires in COVID-19. The trim removed 6 bases at V and 0 bases at J, leaving 1 base unmatched. This CDR3 is 13 amino acids long. The method was immunoSEQ multiplex PCR; TCRdb's version includes in-frame clones alone and lacks a portion of them. The repertoire consists of about 240,000 clones, with around 83% occurring once and the leading ten covering roughly 3.3%. Sequences were obtained from peripheral blood. The TCR sequence derives from a woman aged 18-29 years with acute or convalescent COVID-19. The chain recombines TRBV12-3 or TRBV12-4 with TRBJ1-1; 7 positions agree with TRBD1. This CDR3 is CASRGTVNTEAFF. Here the CDR3 DNA reads TGTGCCAGCAGAGGGACAGTGAACACTGAAGCTTTCTTT.